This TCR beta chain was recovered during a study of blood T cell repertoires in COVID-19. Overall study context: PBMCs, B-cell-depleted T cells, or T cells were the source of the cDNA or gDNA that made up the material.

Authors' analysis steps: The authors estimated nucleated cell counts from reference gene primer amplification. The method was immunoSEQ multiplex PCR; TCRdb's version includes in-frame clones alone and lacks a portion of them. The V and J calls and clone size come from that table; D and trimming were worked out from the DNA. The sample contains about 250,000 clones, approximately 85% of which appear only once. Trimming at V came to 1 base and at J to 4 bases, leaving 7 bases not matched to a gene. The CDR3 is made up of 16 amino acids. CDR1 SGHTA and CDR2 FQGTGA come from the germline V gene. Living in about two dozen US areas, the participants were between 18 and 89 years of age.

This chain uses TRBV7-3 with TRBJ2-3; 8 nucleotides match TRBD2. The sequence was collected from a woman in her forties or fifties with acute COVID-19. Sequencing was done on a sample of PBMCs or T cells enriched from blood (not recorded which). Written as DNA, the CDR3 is TGTGCCAGCAGCTTAATGGGGCGGGGGGCCGCAGATACGCAGTATTTT. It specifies CASSLMGRGAADTQYF. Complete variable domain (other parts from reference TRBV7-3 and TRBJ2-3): GAGVSQTPSNKVTEKGKYVELRCDPISGHTALYWYRQSLGQGPEFLIYFQGTGAADDSGLPNDRFFAVRPEGSVSTLKIQRTERGDSAVYLCASSLMGRGAADTQYFGPGTRLTVL.